Below are 17 T cell receptor beta chains sequenced from a single sample in a study of early T cells in non-severe SARS-CoV-2 infection. In TCRdb, the 5' RACE reads were re-called with MiXCR into one record per CDR3 protein. The repertoire holds tens of thousands of distinct CDR3 sequences, with around 14% as singletons. The sequencing input was whole blood. The receptors were gathered from an adult who was a healthcare worker with PCR-confirmed SARS-CoV-2 infection or an uninfected control (not recorded which).

This clonotype was seen a few times. This CDR3 is CATTRTGANYEQYF. The CDR3 bases are TGTGCCACCACAAGGACAGGCGCGAACTACGAGCAGTACTTC. The rearrangement links TRBV10-3 to TRBJ2-7; 7 nucleotides agree with TRBD1. Germline V CDR1 and CDR2: ENHRY, SYGVKD. J gave up 3 bases and V 10 bases, and 12 bases lay outside the gene matches. The CDR3 sequence is 14 residues long.

This clonotype came up a few times. The chain combines TRBV10-3 with TRBJ2-3; D unclear. CDR1 ENHRY and CDR2 SYGVKD come from the germline V gene. Trimming left V 4 bases short and J 1 base short, with 0 bases between. CDR3 length: 11 amino acids. The CDR3 is CAISGTDTQYF. In DNA form, the CDR3 reads TGTGCCATCAGTGGCACAGATACGCAGTATTTT.

This clonotype was seen at least ten times. The chain recombines TRBV10-2 with TRBJ2-7, with no clear D. This CDR3 contains 11 residues. Trimming took 6 bases from V and 3 from J, leaving 6 bases between them. Germline CDR1 reads WSHSY; CDR2 reads SAAADI. For the CDR3, the DNA is TGCGCCAGCAGCGAGGTCTACGAGCAGTACTTC. Residues: CASSEVYEQYF.

The chain recombines TRBV7-3 with TRBJ2-7; 9 nucleotides align to TRBD1. Trimming at V came to 5 bases and at J to 2 bases, leaving 10 bases not matched to a gene. There are 16 residues in the CDR3. CDR1 is SGHTA, CDR2 FQGTGA, per germline. The CDR3 DNA reads TGTGCCAGCAGCGCCATCACAGGGGGCATAGCCTACGAGCAGTACTTC. This encodes CASSAITGGIAYEQYF.

V usage is TRBV4-3 and J usage is TRBJ1-3; no clear D gene. The CDR3 contains 15 residues. The V end was cut by 6 bases, the J end by 0 bases, with 12 bases between. The germline gives CDR1 LGHNA, CDR2 YSLEER. The CDR3 nucleotides are TGCGCCAGCAGGCCCGGATGGGGCTCTGGAAACACCATATATTTT. Amino acid sequence: CASRPGWGSGNTIYF.

The chain joins TRBV28 to TRBJ2-3; the D is unclear. V lost 3 bases to trimming and J lost 1 base, with 17 bases between them. The CDR3 is made up of 17 amino acids. Germline lookup yields CDR1 MDHEN and CDR2 SYDVKM. This CDR3 is CASSFSVGYDGTDTQYF. The DNA for the CDR3 is TGTGCCAGCAGTTTTTCTGTAGGGTACGACGGCACAGATACGCAGTATTTT.

This chain joins TRBV24-1 and TRBJ2-3; D is unresolved. Germline-derived CDR1 and CDR2 are KGHDR and SFDVKD. Trimming took off 4 bases at V and 4 bases at J, with 11 bases between the two ends. This CDR3 comprises 14 residues. The CDR3: CATSDSRTADTQYF. The CDR3 DNA reads as TGTGCCACCAGTGACTCCAGGACCGCAGATACGCAGTATTTT.

This clonotype was detected a few times. The chain couples TRBV7-2 to TRBJ1-1; weak D call: TRBD1 (6 bases). Germline-derived CDR1 and CDR2 are SGHTA and FQGNSA. This CDR3 region has 14 residues. V was pared by 5 bases and J by 3 bases, with 13 bases between. The CDR3 is CASSVNRDYTEAFF. The CDR3 nucleotides read TGTGCCAGCAGCGTCAACAGGGATTACACTGAAGCTTTCTTT.

J is TRBJ2-6 and V is TRBV2; D remains unclear. The CDR3 is made up of 13 amino acids. V was shortened by 6 bases and J by 3 bases, with 6 bases between the two germline ends. Per the germline V gene, CDR1 is SNHLY and CDR2 is FYNNEI. CDR3 residues: CASRGDGANVLTF. CDR3 DNA sequence: TGTGCCAGCAGGGGCGATGGGGCCAACGTCCTGACTTTC.

V is TRBV2 and J is TRBJ2-7; 13 nucleotides agree with TRBD2. Trimming removed 7 bases from V and 0 bases from J; junction bases left unmatched: 6. Germline CDR1 SNHLY, CDR2 FYNNEI. CDR3 length: 16 residues. The CDR3 bases are TGTGCCAGCACCTTGACTAGCGGGAGGAGCTCCTACGAGCAGTACTTC. This codes for CASTLTSGRSSYEQYF.

In this sample, this clonotype turned up a few times. The chain employs TRBV3-1 and TRBJ2-1; D remains unclear. The V gene lost 2 bases and the J gene lost 6 bases, with 14 bases spanning the gap. This CDR3 has 15 residues. The germline V gene encodes CDR1 LGHDT and CDR2 YNNKEL (reference sequence). The CDR3 spells CASSQRPISINEQFF. The CDR3 DNA is TGTGCCAGCAGCCAACGACCGATCTCCATCAATGAGCAGTTCTTC.

The chain couples TRBV28 to TRBJ2-1, with 7 bases aligning to TRBD2. Trimming removed 8 bases from V and 9 bases from J; junction bases left unmatched: 4. The CDR3 is 11 residues long. CDR1 MDHEN and CDR2 SYDVKM come from the germline V gene. The CDR3 sequence is CASRGDVEQFF. The CDR3 region has the DNA TGTGCCAGCCGGGGGGATGTTGAGCAGTTCTTC. The complete variable domain, with remaining parts taken from reference TRBV28 and TRBJ2-1, reads DVKVTQSSRYLVKRTGEKVFLECVQDMDHENMFWYRQDPGLGLRLIYFSYDVKMKEKGDIPEGYSVSREKKERFSLILESASTNQTSMYLCASRGDVEQFFGPGTRLTVL.

This clonotype was found many times. The CDR3 loop reads CASSLVGGNTEAFF. The DNA for the CDR3 is TGTGCCAGCAGCTTGGTCGGGGGGAACACTGAAGCTTTCTTT. The genes are TRBV5-4 and TRBJ1-1; tentatively, D is TRBD1 (5 bases). The CDR3 loop spans 14 amino acids. Trimming shortened V by 0 bases and J by 1 base, and 7 bases separated the two germline ends. Germline CDR1 and CDR2: SGHNT and YYREEE (reference sequence).

This clonotype appeared a few times. V gene TRBV7-9 combines with J gene TRBJ2-3; no clear D gene. V was trimmed by 5 bases and J by 4 bases, leaving 13 bases between them. The CDR3 is made up of 14 amino acids. CDR1 and CDR2 from the germline V gene are SEHNR and FQNEAQ (reference sequence). CDR3 in DNA: TGTGCCAGCAGCGCCGGACGTACCGCAGATACGCAGTATTTT. Amino acid sequence: CASSAGRTADTQYF.

This clonotype was detected a few times. CDR3 coding DNA: TGTGCCAGTAGTAGAGGGACAGTGAACACTGAAGCTTTCTTT. This codes for CASSRGTVNTEAFF. The J gene is TRBJ1-1, the V gene TRBV19; 7 nucleotides match TRBD1. V was clipped by 4 bases and J by 0 bases; unmatched bases: 2. The CDR3 length is 14 residues. CDR1 is LNHDA, CDR2 SQIVND, per germline (reference sequence).

CDR3 in amino acids: CASSRDSNYQETQYF. In nucleotides, the CDR3 is TGTGCCAGCAGTCGGGACTCCAACTACCAAGAGACCCAGTACTTC. V gene TRBV27 combines with J gene TRBJ2-5; maybe TRBD2 (6 bases). The CDR3 sequence is 15 residues long. The V end lost 5 bases, the J end lost 0 bases, and 13 bases lay between the germline ends. In germline, CDR1 is MNHEY, CDR2 SMNVEV (reference sequence).

The gene calls are TRBV4-3 and TRBJ2-1; D gene unclear. With 2 bases removed from V and 5 bases from J, the gap between germline ends came to 10 bases. Germline lookup yields CDR1 LGHNA and CDR2 YSLEER. The CDR3 covers 14 residues. The CDR3 DNA follows: TGCGCCAGCAGCCAAAGTTTAGGGAACAATGAGCAGTTCTTC. Protein product: CASSQSLGNNEQFF.